This TCR beta chain comes out of a study of a mutant IDH1 vaccine in newly diagnosed glioma (dated by TCRdb to about 2021). Study-wide context: Of the roughly 30 treated patients, 62.5% were male and approximately 38% were female, and a mean age of around 40 years was recorded. Prior to enrollment, patients had been given standard therapy consisting of radiotherapy alone, temozolomide alone, or radiochemotherapy with temozolomide, with the combination given to most patients. Six visits were used for peripheral blood collection: V03 (baseline), V05, V07, V10, V12 and V13. For exploratory analyses, under 30 treated patients had longitudinal TCRB deep sequencing done wherever samples were available.

With regard to this clone: The specificity of this receptor is unknown. No much larger clonotype is one base removed from it; base qualities were not supplied.

On the study overall, not on this receptor specifically: Across multiple MHC alleles, vaccine-induced immune responses were seen in 90% to 95% of patients. Selection of PBMC samples for TCRB deep sequencing was based on availability. The authors noted that analyses of patient blood samples could not be reproduced because of sample limitations. Pseudoprogression seemed to be unrelated to changes in the top peripheral T cell clonotypes found by TCRB sequencing.

The time point label corresponds to: baseline, week 1 (first vaccination visit). This specimen's treatment or condition label, per the study, means: pre-vaccination baseline after standard-of-care therapy. Donors had newly diagnosed WHO grade 3 or 4 IDH1-mutant astrocytomas with loss of nuclear ATRX. The samples were drawn from NOA16, a multicentre, single-arm, open-label phase I trial in Germany that tested a mutant IDH1 peptide vaccine in humans for the first time. Blood drawn at visit V03 was used as the baseline sample for immunogenicity testing. Genomic DNA for TCRB sequencing was extracted from EDTA blood using the DNeasy Blood and Tissue Kit. From the cysteine up to the phenylalanine, the CDR3 has a length of 12 residues. Just CDR3 DNA is preserved here, 36 bases in frame from base 1. Taken from the germline V gene, the CDR1 and CDR2 loops are KGHSH and LQKENI. The V end loses 6 bases and the J end loses 4 bases, and a stretch of 10 bases separates them.

Libraries were constructed by the immunoSEQ multiplex PCR assay. The hsTCRB Kit was used according to the manufacturer's protocol to amplify rearranged TCR beta chain sequences. TCRB libraries were sequenced on an Illumina MiSeq. The published analysis was carried out like this. Demultiplexing, trimming and gene mapping were performed with the kit vendor's proprietary platform. TCRdb obtained this table from immuneACCESS and retained in-frame rearrangements with V and J assigned. These tables miss some clones; where compared with another copy, unresolved V genes account for less than half of the shortfall, and the remainder is unexplained. V, J and clone size are taken as reported in that table, and D and trimming were inferred from the DNA itself. The sample table contains about 35,000 clones; only one count was recorded for about 80% of them. Roughly 9% of the sample comes from the top ten.

This chain is built from TRBV18 and TRBJ2-7, with the D assignment possibly TRBD1 or TRBD2, given 5 matching bases for each. This clonotype was obtained from a man between 50 and 59 years old with glioma. Some clones in this sample may be carry-over from other donors' samples. This specimen was peripheral blood mononuclear cells (PBMCs), taken from a glioma patient treated with radiotherapy, temozolomide or both. The DNA is as follows: TGTGCCAGCTCCGGGGCTCAATACGAGCAGTACTTC. Its protein is CASSGAQYEQYF.